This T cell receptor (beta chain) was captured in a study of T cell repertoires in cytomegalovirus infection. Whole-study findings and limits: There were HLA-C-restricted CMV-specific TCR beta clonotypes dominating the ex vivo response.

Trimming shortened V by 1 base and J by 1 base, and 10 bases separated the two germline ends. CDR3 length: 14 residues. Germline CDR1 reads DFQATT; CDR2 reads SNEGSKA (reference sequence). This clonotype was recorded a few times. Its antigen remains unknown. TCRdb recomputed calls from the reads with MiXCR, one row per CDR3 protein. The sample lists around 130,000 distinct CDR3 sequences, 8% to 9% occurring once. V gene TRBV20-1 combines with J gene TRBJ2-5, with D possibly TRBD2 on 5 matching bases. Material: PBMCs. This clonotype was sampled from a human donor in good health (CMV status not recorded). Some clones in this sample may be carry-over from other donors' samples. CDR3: CSARVTTSQETQYF. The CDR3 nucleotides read TGCAGTGCTAGAGTAACAACTAGCCAAGAGACCCAGTACTTC.